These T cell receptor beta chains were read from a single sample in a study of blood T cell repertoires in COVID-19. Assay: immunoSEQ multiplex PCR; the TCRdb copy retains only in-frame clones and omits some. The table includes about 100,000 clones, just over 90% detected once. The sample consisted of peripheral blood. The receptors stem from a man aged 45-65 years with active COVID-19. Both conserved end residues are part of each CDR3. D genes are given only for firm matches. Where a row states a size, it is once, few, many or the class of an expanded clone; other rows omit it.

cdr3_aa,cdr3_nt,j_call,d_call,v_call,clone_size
CASSRRTSGYNEQFF,TGTGCCAGCAGCCGAAGGACTAGCGGTTACAATGAGCAGTTCTTC,TRBJ2-1,TRBD2,TRBV11-3,NA
CASSVVPLLTGAGNTIYF,TGTGCCAGCAGCGTAGTCCCTCTACTGACAGGGGCTGGAAACACCATATATTTT,TRBJ1-3,TRBD1,TRBV9,NA
CASSPSGLSGANVLTF,TGTGCCAGCTCACCATCAGGGCTGTCTGGGGCCAACGTCCTGACTTTC,TRBJ2-6,NA,TRBV18,NA
CASSPDGLNTGELFF,TGTGCCAGCAGCCCAGATGGACTGAACACCGGGGAGCTGTTTTTT,TRBJ2-2,NA,TRBV7-2,NA
CASSPYGQGWGYTF,TGTGCCAGCAGCCCCTATGGACAGGGCTGGGGCTACACCTTC,TRBJ1-2,TRBD1,TRBV4-2,NA
CASSLARRLATEQFF,TGTGCCAGCAGCTTAGCGCGCCGTCTAGCAACTGAGCAGTTCTTC,TRBJ2-1,NA,TRBV7-9,once
CASSNWGDGYGYTF,TGTGCCAGTAGTAACTGGGGGGACGGCTATGGCTACACCTTC,TRBJ1-2,NA,TRBV19,once
CASSHRTSGYNEQFF,TGTGCCAGCAGCCATCGGACTAGCGGCTACAATGAGCAGTTCTTC,TRBJ2-1,TRBD2,TRBV14,NA
CASSVVPSGGETQYF,TGTGCCAGCAGCGTAGTCCCTAGCGGGGGCGAGACCCAGTACTTC,TRBJ2-5,TRBD2,TRBV9,NA
CASRKGQGNDGYTF,TGTGCCAGCAGAAAGGGACAGGGGAATGATGGCTACACCTTC,TRBJ1-2,TRBD1,TRBV6-5,NA
CASGFRRTTQETQYF,TGTGCTAGTGGTTTCAGGCGGACAACCCAAGAGACCCAGTACTTC,TRBJ2-5,NA,TRBV12-5,NA
CASSPWDRGVANTEAFF,TGTGCCAGCAGCCCGTGGGACAGGGGGGTTGCGAACACTGAAGCTTTCTTT,TRBJ1-1,TRBD1,TRBV11-2,NA
CASSLGIAGERDTEAFF,TGTGCCAGCAGCTTAGGGATAGCAGGGGAAAGGGACACTGAAGCTTTCTTT,TRBJ1-1,NA,TRBV11-3,NA
CASSLLAGASTDTQYF,TGCGCCAGCAGCTTGCTAGCGGGAGCTAGCACAGATACGCAGTATTTT,TRBJ2-3,TRBD2,TRBV5-1,NA
CASSLEGDRGRPGRVF,TGTGCCAGCAGCTTGGAAGGGGACAGGGGGCGTCCCGGTAGGGTCTTC,TRBJ2-7,TRBD1,TRBV5-5,NA
CASSQRQRSGANVLTF,TGTGCCAGCAGTCAGAGACAGCGCTCTGGGGCCAACGTCCTGACTTTC,TRBJ2-6,NA,TRBV6-6,NA
CASSHPRTEAFF,TGTGCCAGCAGCCACCCGAGGACTGAAGCTTTCTTT,TRBJ1-1,NA,TRBV6-5,NA
CASSRTGGGYTF,TGTGCCAGCAGCCGGACAGGGGGCGGCTACACCTTC,TRBJ1-2,TRBD1,TRBV6-5,NA
CASSLRDRGLETQYF,TGCGCCAGCAGCTTACGGGACAGGGGGCTAGAGACCCAGTACTTC,TRBJ2-5,TRBD1,TRBV5-1,NA
CASSLDLLRGRRNEQFF,TGTGCCAGCAGCTTAGATTTGCTCAGGGGAAGAAGAAATGAGCAGTTCTTC,TRBJ2-1,NA,TRBV11-2,NA
CASSQFGQPNTEAFF,TGTGCCAGCAGTCAATTTGGACAGCCGAACACTGAAGCTTTCTTT,TRBJ1-1,NA,TRBV27,NA
CASSPVPDSPLHF,TGCGCCAGCAGCCCCGTTCCGGATTCACCCCTCCACTTT,TRBJ1-6,NA,TRBV4-1,NA
CASSSGSGISNTEAFF,TGTGCCAGCAGTTCGGGGTCTGGGATATCGAACACTGAAGCTTTCTTT,TRBJ1-1,NA,TRBV6-5,NA
CASSFRWAGQGDTQYF,TGTGCCAGCAGCTTTAGATGGGCAGGGCAAGGAGATACGCAGTATTTT,TRBJ2-3,NA,TRBV5-6,once
CASSLGDRVNSPLHF,TGCGCCAGCAGCTTGGGGGACAGGGTTAATTCACCCCTCCACTTT,TRBJ1-6,TRBD1,TRBV5-1,NA
CASSESPVREQFF,TGCGCCAGCAGTGAAAGTCCGGTGCGGGAGCAGTTCTTC,TRBJ2-1,NA,TRBV10-1,NA
CASSIVQGMNTEAFF,TGTGCCAGTAGTATAGTCCAGGGCATGAACACTGAAGCTTTCTTT,TRBJ1-1,NA,TRBV19,NA
CASSDEVAGPLHF,TGTGCCAGCAGTGACGAAGTGGCAGGGCCCCTCCACTTT,TRBJ1-6,NA,TRBV2,NA
CASSYADRGNSPLHF,TGTGCCAGCAGTTACGCCGACAGGGGAAATTCACCCCTCCACTTT,TRBJ1-6,TRBD1,TRBV6-6,NA